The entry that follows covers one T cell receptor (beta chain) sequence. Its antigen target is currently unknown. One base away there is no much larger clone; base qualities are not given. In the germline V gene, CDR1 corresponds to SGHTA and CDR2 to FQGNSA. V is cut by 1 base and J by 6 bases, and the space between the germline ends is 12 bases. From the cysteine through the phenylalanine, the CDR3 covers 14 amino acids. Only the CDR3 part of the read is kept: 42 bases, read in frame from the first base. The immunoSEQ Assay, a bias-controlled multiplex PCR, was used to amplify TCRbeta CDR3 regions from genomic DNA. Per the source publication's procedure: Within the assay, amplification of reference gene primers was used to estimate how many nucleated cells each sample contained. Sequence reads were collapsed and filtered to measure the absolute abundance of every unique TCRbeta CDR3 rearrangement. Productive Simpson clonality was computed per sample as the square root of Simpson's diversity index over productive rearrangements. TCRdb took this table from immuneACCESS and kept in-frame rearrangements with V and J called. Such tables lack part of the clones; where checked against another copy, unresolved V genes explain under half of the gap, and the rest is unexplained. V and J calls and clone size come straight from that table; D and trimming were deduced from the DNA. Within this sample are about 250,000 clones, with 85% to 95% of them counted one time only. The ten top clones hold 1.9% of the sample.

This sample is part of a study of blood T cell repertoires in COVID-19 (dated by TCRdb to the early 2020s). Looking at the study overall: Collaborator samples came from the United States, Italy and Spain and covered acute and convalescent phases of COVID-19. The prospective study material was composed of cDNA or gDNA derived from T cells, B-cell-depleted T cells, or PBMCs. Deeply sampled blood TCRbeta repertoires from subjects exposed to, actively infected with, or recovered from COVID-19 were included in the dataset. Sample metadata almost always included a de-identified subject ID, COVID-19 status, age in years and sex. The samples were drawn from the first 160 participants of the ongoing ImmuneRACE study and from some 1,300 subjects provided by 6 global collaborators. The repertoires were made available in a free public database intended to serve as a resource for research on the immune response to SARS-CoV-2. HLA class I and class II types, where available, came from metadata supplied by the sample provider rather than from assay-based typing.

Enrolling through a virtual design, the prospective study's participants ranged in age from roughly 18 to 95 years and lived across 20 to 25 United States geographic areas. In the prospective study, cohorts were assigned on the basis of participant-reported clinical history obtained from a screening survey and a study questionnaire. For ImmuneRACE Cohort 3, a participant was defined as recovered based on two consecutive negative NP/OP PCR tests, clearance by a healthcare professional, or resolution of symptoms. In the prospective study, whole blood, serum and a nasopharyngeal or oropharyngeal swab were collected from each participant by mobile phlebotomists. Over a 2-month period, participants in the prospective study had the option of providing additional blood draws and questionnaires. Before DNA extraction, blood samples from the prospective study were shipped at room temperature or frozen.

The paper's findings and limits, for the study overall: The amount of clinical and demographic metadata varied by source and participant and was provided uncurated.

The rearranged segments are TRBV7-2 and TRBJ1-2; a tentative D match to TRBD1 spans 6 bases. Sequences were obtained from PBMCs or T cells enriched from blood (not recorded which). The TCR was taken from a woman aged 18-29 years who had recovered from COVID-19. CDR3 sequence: CASSLGYGGDGYTF. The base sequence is TGTGCCAGCAGCTTAGGGTATGGGGGCGATGGCTACACCTTC. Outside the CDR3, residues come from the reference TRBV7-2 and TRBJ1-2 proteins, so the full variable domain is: GAGVSQSPSNKVTEKGKDVELRCDPISGHTALYWYRQSLGQGLEFLIYFQGNSAPDKSGLPSDRFSAERTGGSVSTLTIQRTQQEDSAVYLCASSLGYGGDGYTFGSGTRLTVV.